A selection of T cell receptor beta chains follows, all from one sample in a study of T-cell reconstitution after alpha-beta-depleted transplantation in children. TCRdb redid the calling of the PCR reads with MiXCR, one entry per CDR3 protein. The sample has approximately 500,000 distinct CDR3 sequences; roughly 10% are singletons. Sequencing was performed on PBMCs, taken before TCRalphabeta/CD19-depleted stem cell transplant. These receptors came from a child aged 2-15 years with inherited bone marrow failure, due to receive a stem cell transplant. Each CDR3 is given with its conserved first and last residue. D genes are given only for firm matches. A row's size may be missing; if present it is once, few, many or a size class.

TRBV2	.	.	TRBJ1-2	CASRAVERGSYTF	TGTGCCAGCAGGGCTGTGGAAAGGGGTAGCTACACCTTC
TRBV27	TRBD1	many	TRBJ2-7	CASSSQNRGYEQYF	TGTGCCAGCAGCTCCCAAAACAGGGGCTACGAGCAGTACTTC
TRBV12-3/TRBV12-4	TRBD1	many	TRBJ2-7	CASRKDRAEQYF	TGTGCCAGCAGGAAGGACAGGGCGGAGCAGTACTTC
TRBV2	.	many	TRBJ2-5	CASSEEAGETQYF	TGTGCCAGCAGTGAAGAGGCGGGAGAGACCCAGTACTTC
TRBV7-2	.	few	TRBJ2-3	CASSLDFVGRPQYF	TGTGCCAGCAGCTTAGACTTCGTTGGGCGTCCGCAGTATTTT
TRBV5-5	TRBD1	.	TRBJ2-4	CASSTGQFLAKNIQYF	TGTGCCAGCAGCACGGGACAGTTTCTAGCCAAAAACATTCAGTACTTC
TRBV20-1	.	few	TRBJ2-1	CSARDSKTVNNEQFF	TGCAGTGCTAGAGATAGTAAAACGGTTAACAATGAGCAGTTCTTC
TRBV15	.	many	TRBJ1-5	CATSRDAQPQHF	TGTGCCACCAGCAGAGATGCTCAGCCCCAGCATTTT
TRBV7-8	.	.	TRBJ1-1	CASSLKPAGGAMNTEAFF	TGTGCCAGCAGCTTAAAACCGGCGGGAGGGGCCATGAACACTGAAGCTTTCTTT
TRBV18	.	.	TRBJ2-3	CASSPRRTDTQYF	TGTGCCAGCTCACCGAGGAGAACAGATACGCAGTATTTT
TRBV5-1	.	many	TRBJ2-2	CASLATPNTGELFF	TGCGCCAGCCTTGCAACCCCGAACACCGGGGAGCTGTTTTTT
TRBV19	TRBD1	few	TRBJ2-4	CASSIFFRQGGKNIQYF	TGTGCCAGTAGTATATTTTTTCGACAGGGCGGCAAAAACATTCAGTACTTC
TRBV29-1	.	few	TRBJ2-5	CSVVGLTQETQYF	TGCAGCGTTGTAGGGCTAACGCAAGAGACCCAGTACTTC
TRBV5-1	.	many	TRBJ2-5	CASSLVPPETQYF	TGCGCCAGCAGCTTGGTACCGCCGGAGACCCAGTACTTC
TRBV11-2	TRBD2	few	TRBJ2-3	CASSLRVRVGLASSTDTQYF	TGTGCCAGCAGCTTACGGGTCAGGGTGGGACTAGCGAGTTCCACAGATACGCAGTATTTT
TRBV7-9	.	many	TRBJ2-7	CASSPGDAPSEQYF	TGTGCCAGCAGTCCCGGGGATGCCCCCTCCGAGCAGTACTTC
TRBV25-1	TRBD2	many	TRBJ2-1	CASSDEMTSGFANEQFF	TGTGCCAGCAGTGACGAAATGACTAGCGGGTTCGCCAATGAGCAGTTCTTC